This T cell receptor (beta chain) was sequenced during a study of T cell responses to AZD1222 COVID-19 vaccine. Timing groups of about 4 and about 12 weeks for second doses were pooled. TCRdb's copy holds only in-frame clones and misses some; the assay was immunoSEQ multiplex PCR. The repertoire has approximately 150,000 clones, approximately 93% of them found once; the top ten carry 1% to 1.5%. A word on this clone: Antigen specificity is unknown.

Study results and limitations: The donors showed a predominance of white British ancestry and of females, with possible underestimation of clonal diversity. Repertoires in all cases were sampled only once the peak T cell response had passed. Among vaccine-associated CD4 TCRs, coverage spanned spike, with dominance at 160-218 and 743-854.

Looked up from germline, CDR1 is MNHEY and CDR2 is SMNVEV (reference sequence). CDR3 length equals 15 residues. V was pared by 4 bases and J by 4 bases, with 5 bases of the junction left unmatched. Sequenced material: peripheral blood, taken 28 days after the second AZD1222 dose. The chain recombines TRBV27 with TRBJ2-7; 12 bases match TRBD1. This sequence originates from an adult who received the AZD1222 COVID-19 vaccine. The CDR3 loop is CASSSRDRGLYEQYF. Written as DNA, the CDR3 is TGTGCCAGCAGTTCTCGGGACAGGGGGCTATACGAGCAGTACTTC.